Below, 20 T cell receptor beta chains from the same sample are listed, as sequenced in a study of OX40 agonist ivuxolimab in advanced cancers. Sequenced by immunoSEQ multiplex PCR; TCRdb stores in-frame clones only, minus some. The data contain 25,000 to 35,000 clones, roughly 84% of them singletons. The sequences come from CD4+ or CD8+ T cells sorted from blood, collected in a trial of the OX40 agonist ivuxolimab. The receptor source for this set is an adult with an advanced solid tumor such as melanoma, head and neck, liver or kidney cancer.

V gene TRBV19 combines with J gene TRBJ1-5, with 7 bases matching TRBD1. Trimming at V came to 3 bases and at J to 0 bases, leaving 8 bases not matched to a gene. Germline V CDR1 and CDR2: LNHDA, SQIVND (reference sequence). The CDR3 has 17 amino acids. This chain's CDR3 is CASSMKRTGPSNQPQHF. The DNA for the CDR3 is TGTGCCAGTAGTATGAAAAGGACAGGACCTAGCAATCAGCCCCAGCATTTT.

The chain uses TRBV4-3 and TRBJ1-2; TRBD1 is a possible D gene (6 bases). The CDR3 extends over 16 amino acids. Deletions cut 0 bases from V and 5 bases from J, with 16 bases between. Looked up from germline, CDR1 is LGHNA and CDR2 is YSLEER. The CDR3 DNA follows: TGCGCCAGCAGCCAAGATGAATTGGACAGCGTTTATGGCTACACCTTC. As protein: CASSQDELDSVYGYTF.

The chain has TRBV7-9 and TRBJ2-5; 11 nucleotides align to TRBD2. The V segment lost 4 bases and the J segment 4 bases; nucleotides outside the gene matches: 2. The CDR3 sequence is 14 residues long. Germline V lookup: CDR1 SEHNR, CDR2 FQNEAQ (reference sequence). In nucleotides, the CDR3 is TGTGCCAGCAGCTATGGACTAGCGGGAGAGACCCAGTACTTC. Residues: CASSYGLAGETQYF.

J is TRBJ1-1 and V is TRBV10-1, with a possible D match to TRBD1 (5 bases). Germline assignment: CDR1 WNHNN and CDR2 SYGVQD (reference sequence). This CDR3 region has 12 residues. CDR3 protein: CAGDSCHTEAFF. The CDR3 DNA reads TGCGCAGGGGATTCCTGTCACACTGAAGCTTTCTTT.

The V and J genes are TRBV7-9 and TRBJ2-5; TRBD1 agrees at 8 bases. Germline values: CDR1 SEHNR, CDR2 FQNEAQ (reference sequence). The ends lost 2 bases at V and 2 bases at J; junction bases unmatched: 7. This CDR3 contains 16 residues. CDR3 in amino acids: CASSLRPGGWQETQYF. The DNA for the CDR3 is TGTGCCAGCAGCTTAAGGCCAGGGGGCTGGCAAGAGACCCAGTACTTC.

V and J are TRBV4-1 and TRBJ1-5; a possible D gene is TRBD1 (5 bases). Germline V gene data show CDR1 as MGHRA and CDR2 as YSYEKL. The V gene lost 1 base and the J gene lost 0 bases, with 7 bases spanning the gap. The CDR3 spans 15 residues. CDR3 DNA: TGCGCCAGCAGCCAAGGGGGGTATAGCAATCAGCCCCAGCATTTT. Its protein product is CASSQGGYSNQPQHF.

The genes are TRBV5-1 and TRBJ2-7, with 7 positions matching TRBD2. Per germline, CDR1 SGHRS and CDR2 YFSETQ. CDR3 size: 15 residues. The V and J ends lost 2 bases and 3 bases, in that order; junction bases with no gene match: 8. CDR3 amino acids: CASSLHWEGNYEQYF. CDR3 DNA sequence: TGCGCCAGCAGCTTACATTGGGAGGGTAACTACGAGCAGTACTTC.

CDR3 sequence (DNA): TGCGCCAGCAGCCAGGGAGGGGTTCAAGAGACCCAGTACTTC. Its translation is CASSQGGVQETQYF. The chain carries TRBV5-1 and TRBJ2-5, with 7 bases aligning to TRBD2. Germline loops: CDR1 SGHRS, CDR2 YFSETQ. The junction had 5 bases not matched to a gene; V was cut back by 4 bases and J by 2 bases. The CDR3 is 14 amino acids. Full variable domain (remainder filled in from reference TRBV5-1 and TRBJ2-5): KAGVTQTPRYLIKTRGQQVTLSCSPISGHRSVSWYQQTPGQGLQFLFEYFSETQRNKGNFPGRFSGRQFSNSRSEMNVSTLELGDSALYLCASSQGGVQETQYFGPGTRLLVL.

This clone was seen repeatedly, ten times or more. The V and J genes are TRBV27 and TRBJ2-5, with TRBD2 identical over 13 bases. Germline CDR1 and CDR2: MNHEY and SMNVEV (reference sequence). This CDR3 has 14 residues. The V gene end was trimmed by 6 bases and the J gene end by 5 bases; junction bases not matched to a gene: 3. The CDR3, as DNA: TGTGCCAGCAGACTAGCGGGGGGGCTGGAGACCCAGTACTTC. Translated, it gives CASRLAGGLETQYF.

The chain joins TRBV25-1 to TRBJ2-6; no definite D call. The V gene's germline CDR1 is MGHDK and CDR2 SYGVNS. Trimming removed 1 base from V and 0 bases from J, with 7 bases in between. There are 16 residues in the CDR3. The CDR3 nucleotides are TGTGCCAGCAGTGAATGGGTCGCCTCTGGGGCCAACGTCCTGACTTTC. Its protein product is CASSEWVASGANVLTF.

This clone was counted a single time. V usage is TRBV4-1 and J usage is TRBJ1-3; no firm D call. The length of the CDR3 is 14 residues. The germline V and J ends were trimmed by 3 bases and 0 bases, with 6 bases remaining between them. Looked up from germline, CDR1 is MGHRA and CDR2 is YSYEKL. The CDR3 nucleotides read TGCGCCAGCAGCCACATCTTCTCTGGAAACACCATATATTTT. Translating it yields CASSHIFSGNTIYF.

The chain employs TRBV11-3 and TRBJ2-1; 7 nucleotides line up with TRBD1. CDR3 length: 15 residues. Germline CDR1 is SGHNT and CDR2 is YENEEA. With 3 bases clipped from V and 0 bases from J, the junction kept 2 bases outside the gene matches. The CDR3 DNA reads TGTGCCAGCAGCTTCGCAGGGGGCTCCTACAATGAGCAGTTCTTC. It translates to CASSFAGGSYNEQFF. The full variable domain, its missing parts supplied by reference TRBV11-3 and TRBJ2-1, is EAGVVQSPRYKIIEKKQPVAFWCNPISGHNTLYWYLQNLGQGPELLIRYENEEAVDDSQLPKDRFSAERLKGVDSTLKIQPAELGDSAVYLCASSFAGGSYNEQFFGPGTRLTVL.

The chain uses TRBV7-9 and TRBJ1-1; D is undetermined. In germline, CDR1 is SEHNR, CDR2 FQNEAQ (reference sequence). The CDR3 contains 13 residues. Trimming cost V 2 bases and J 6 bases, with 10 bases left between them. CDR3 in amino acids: CASSLPAPAEAFF. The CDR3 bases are TGTGCCAGCAGCTTACCGGCCCCGGCTGAAGCTTTCTTT.

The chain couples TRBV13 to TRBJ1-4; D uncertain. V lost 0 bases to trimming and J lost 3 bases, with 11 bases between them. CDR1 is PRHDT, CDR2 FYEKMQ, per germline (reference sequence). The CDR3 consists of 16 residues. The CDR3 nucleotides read TGTGCCAGCAGCTTAGGGGACGGGGAAGCTAATGAAAAACTGTTTTTT. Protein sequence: CASSLGDGEANEKLFF.

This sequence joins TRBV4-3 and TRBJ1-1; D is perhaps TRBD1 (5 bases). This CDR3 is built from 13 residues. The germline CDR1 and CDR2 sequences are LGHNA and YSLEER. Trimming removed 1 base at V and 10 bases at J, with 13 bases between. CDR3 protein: CASSQGRGGTAFF. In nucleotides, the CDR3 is TGCGCCAGCAGCCAAGGGCGGGGGGGGACAGCTTTCTTT.

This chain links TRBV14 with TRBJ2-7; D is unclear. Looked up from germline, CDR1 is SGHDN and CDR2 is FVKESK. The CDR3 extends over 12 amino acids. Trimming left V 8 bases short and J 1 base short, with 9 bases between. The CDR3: CASGYSSYEQYF. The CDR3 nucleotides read TGTGCCAGCGGCTACAGTTCCTACGAGCAGTACTTC. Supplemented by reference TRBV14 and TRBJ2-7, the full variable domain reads EAGVTQFPSHSVIEKGQTVTLRCDPISGHDNLYWYRRVMGKEIKFLLHFVKESKQDESGMPNNRFLAERTGGTYSTLKVQPAELEDSGVYFCASGYSSYEQYFGPGTRLTVT.

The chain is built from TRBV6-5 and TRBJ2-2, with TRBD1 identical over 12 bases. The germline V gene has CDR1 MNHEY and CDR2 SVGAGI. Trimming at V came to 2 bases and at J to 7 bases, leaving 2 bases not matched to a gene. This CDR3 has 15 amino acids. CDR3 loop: CASSYGTGGLGELFF. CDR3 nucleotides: TGTGCCAGCAGTTACGGGACAGGGGGCCTCGGGGAGCTGTTTTTT.

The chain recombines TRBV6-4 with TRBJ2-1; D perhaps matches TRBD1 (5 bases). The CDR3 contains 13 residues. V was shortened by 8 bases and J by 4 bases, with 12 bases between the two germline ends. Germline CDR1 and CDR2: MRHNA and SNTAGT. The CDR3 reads CASVGPGYNEQFF. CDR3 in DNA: TGTGCCAGCGTGGGGCCCGGGTACAATGAGCAGTTCTTC.

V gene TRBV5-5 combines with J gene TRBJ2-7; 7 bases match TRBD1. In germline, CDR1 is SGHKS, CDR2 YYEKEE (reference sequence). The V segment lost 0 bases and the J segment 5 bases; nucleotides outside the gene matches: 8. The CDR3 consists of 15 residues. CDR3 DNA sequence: TGTGCCAGCAGCTTGGGTGTCTACAGGGGAGACGAGCAGTACTTC. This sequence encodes CASSLGVYRGDEQYF.

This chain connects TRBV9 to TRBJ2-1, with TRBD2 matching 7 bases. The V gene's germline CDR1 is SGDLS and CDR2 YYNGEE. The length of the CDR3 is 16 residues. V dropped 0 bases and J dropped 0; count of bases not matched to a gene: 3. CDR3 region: CASSVESSGSYNEQFF. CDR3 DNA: TGTGCCAGCAGCGTAGAGTCTAGCGGCTCCTACAATGAGCAGTTCTTC.